This T cell receptor (beta chain) was obtained from a study of monozygotic twins with cystic fibrosis. Germline V CDR1 and CDR2: MNHNY, SVGAGI (reference sequence). The CDR3 is 16 amino acids. The ends lost 7 bases at V and 2 bases at J; junction bases unmatched: 7. The method was immunoSEQ multiplex PCR; TCRdb's version includes in-frame clones alone and lacks a portion of them. The sample lists 35,000 or so clones; around 82% were seen once. Specimen: blood. This clonotype was obtained from a girl aged 2 to 10 with cystic fibrosis. This chain uses TRBV6-6 with TRBJ2-1; 11 bases line up with TRBD2. The CDR3 is CASTGLAGGPYNEQFF. CDR3 coding DNA: TGTGCCAGCACGGGGCTAGCGGGGGGTCCCTACAATGAGCAGTTCTTC.